This T cell receptor beta chain comes out of a study of technical replicates of blood from a few donors. The data were produced by immunoSEQ multiplex PCR, yet TCRdb's version contains in-frame clones alone and is incomplete. The sample has 91,000 or so clones, about 95% seen once. What was sequenced was T cells isolated from PBMCs. This sequence originates from a human donor in good health.

CDR3: CASSVHAAPSPQPQHF. In DNA form, the CDR3 reads TGTGCCAGCAGTGTCCACGCGGCCCCGAGCCCTCAGCCCCAGCATTTT. V is TRBV2 and J is TRBJ1-5; unclear D gene. The CDR3 extends over 16 amino acids. Germline assignment: CDR1 SNHLY and CDR2 FYNNEI. The V end was cut by 4 bases, the J end by 6 bases, with 19 bases between. The entire variable domain, with the rest obtained from reference TRBV2 and TRBJ1-5, is as follows: EPEVTQTPSHQVTQMGQEVILRCVPISNHLYFYWYRQILGQKVEFLVSFYNNEISEKSEIFDDQFSVERPDGSNFTLKIRSTKLEDSAMYFCASSVHAAPSPQPQHFGDGTRLSIL.